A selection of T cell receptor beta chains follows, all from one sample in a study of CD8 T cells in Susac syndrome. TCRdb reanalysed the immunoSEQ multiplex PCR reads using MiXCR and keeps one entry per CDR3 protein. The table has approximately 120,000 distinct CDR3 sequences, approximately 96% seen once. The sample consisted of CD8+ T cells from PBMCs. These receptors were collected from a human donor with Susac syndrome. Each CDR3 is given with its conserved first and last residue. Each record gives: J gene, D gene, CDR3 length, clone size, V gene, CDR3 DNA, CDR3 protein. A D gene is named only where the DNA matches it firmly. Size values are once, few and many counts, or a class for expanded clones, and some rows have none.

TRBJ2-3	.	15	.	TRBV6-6	TGTGCCAGCAGTGCGCTAGCGATAGAGGGGGATACGCAGTATTTT	CASSALAIEGDTQYF
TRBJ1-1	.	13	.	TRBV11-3	TGTGCCAGCAGCTTCTACTCCGGGACTGAAGCTTTCTTT	CASSFYSGTEAFF
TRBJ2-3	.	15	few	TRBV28	TGTGCCAGCAGTTTAATAGGCGGGAGCACAGATACGCAGTATTTT	CASSLIGGSTDTQYF
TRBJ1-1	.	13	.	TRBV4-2	TGTGCCAGCAGCCAAGATGGGACGGTTGAAGCTTTCTTT	CASSQDGTVEAFF
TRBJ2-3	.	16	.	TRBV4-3	TGCGCCAGCAGCCAAGACAGCGGGTATGACACAGATACGCAGTATTTT	CASSQDSGYDTDTQYF
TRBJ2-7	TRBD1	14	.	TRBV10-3	TGTGCCATCAGTGAGGGGGACAGGACCTACGAGCAGTACTTC	CAISEGDRTYEQYF
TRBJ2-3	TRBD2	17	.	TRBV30	TGTGCCTGGAGTCCGTGGACTAGCGGGTCCACTCCAGATACGCAGTATTTT	CAWSPWTSGSTPDTQYF
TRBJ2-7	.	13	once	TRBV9	TGTGCCAGCAGCGTAGGGAACAGCTACGAGCAGTACTTC	CASSVGNSYEQYF
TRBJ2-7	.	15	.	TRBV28	TGTGCCAGCAGTTCCCGTGGGACGTTCGTAAACGAGCAGTACTTC	CASSSRGTFVNEQYF
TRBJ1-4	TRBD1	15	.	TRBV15	TGTGCCACCAGCAATGACAGGGGGCAAAATGAAAAACTGTTTTTT	CATSNDRGQNEKLFF
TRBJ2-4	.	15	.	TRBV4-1	TGCGCCAGCAGCCAAGACGGAGCCCAGGCGGACATTCAGTACTTC	CASSQDGAQADIQYF
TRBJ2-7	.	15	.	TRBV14	TGTGCCAGCAGTCAGGGACACACTCCGTCCTACGAGCAGTACTTC	CASSQGHTPSYEQYF
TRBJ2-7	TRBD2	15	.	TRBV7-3	TGTGCCAGCAGCCTCGGACTAGCGGGCGCCATGGAGCAGTACTTC	CASSLGLAGAMEQYF
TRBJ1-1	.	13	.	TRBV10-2	TGCGCCACCAAGGGATCCGCAAACACTGAAGCTTTCTTT	CATKGSANTEAFF
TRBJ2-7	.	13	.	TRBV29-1	TGCAGCGTTGGAACCGTCGGGCGCTACGAGCAGTACTTC	CSVGTVGRYEQYF
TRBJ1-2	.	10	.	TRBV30	TGTGCCTCAGTAGGTTATGGCTACACCTTC	CASVGYGYTF
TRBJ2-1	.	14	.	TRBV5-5	TGTGCCAGCAGCTTGACACTCCCCGGTTTCGAGCAGTTCTTC	CASSLTLPGFEQFF
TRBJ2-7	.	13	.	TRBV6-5	TGTGCCAGCAGTTACGCCGGGGCCCCCGAGCAGTACTTC	CASSYAGAPEQYF
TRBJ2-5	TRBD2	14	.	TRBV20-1	TGCAGTGCCACGCCGGGACTAGGGGGTTGGACCCAGTACTTC	CSATPGLGGWTQYF
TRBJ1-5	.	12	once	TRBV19	TGTGCCAGTAGTTGGGGGGATCAGCCCCAGCATTTT	CASSWGDQPQHF
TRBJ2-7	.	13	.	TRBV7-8	TGTGCCAGCACCCTAAGTCCGGGGGACGAGCAGTACTTC	CASTLSPGDEQYF
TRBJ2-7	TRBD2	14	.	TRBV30	TGTGCCTGGACAGATAGCGGGTCGGTCGACGAGCAGTACTTC	CAWTDSGSVDEQYF
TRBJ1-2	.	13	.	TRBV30	TGTGCCTGGGGTTTTGGGGCCGCCCCAGGCTACACCTTC	CAWGFGAAPGYTF
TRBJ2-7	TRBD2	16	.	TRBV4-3	TGCGCCAGCAGCCAGGGGCGAGCGGGAAAGGTTTACGAGCAGTACTTC	CASSQGRAGKVYEQYF
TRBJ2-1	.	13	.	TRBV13	TGTGCCAGCAGCCTTAGTGTTAACAATGAGCAGTTCTTC	CASSLSVNNEQFF
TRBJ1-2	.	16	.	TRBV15	TGTGCCACCAGCAGAGATATGGGAACGGAAGACTATGGCTACACCTTC	CATSRDMGTEDYGYTF
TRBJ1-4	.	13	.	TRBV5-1	TGCGCCAGCAGCTTGGCGACCGATGAAAAACTGTTTTTT	CASSLATDEKLFF